Below, 32 T cell receptor beta chains from the same sample are listed, as sequenced in a study of response to subunit inactivated influenza vaccine. TCRdb re-derived calls from the RT-PCR reads in MiXCR, one entry per CDR3 protein. The table lists more than 450,000 distinct CDR3 sequences, about 8% of them singletons. This specimen was PBMCs from blood, taken less than 30 months after vaccination. The receptors stem from a man between 45 and 75 years old who received an inactivated influenza vaccine.

The chain uses TRBV20-1 and TRBJ1-5, with no clear D. This CDR3 contains 16 residues. CDR1 is DFQATT, CDR2 SNEGSKA, per germline (reference sequence). V lost 1 base and J lost 2, with 15 bases in between. In DNA form, the CDR3 reads TGCAGTGCTAGAGCCCCCATACTCGGGGGCAATCAGCCCCAGCATTTT. It codes for CSARAPILGGNQPQHF.

At least ten counts were recorded for this clonotype. J is TRBJ1-5 and V is TRBV20-1; the match to TRBD1 covers 8 bases. Germline V gives CDR1 DFQATT, CDR2 SNEGSKA (reference sequence). The CDR3 contains 15 residues. Unmatched junction bases numbered 3, after V lost 0 bases and J lost 2 bases. The CDR3 bases are TGCAGTGCTAGAGATGGGACAGGTGGCAATCAGCCCCAGCATTTT. It yields the protein CSARDGTGGNQPQHF.

This clonotype has more than one count but fewer than ten. This chain links TRBV7-2 with TRBJ2-5; D not resolved. Trimming pared 4 bases from V and 5 bases from J, leaving 14 bases between. The germline V gene encodes CDR1 SGHTA and CDR2 FQGNSA. The CDR3 contains 14 residues. CDR3 loop: CASSSARSKETQYF. The CDR3 region has the DNA TGTGCCAGCAGCTCCGCTAGATCTAAGGAGACCCAGTACTTC.

This clonotype was counted between two and nine times. The rearrangement links TRBV12-3 or TRBV12-4 to TRBJ2-1; 11 bases are shared with TRBD2. V dropped 6 bases and J dropped 4; count of bases not matched to a gene: 5. The CDR3 has 15 residues. The CDR3: CASRVGLAGYNEQFF. DNA for the CDR3: TGTGCCAGCAGAGTTGGACTAGCGGGTTACAATGAGCAGTTCTTC.

The table lists this clonotype with many counts. The chain carries TRBV6-1 and TRBJ1-5; perhaps TRBD1 as D (6 bases). The germline CDR1 and CDR2 sequences are MNHNS and SASEGT. The CDR3 covers 14 residues. Deletions cut 5 bases from V and 4 bases from J, with 12 bases between. This CDR3 reads CASSSRDTNQPQHF. CDR3 sequence (DNA): TGTGCCAGCAGTAGCCGGGACACTAATCAGCCCCAGCATTTT.

This clonotype has at least ten counts. The chain has TRBV20-1 and TRBJ1-5, with unresolved D. V lost 6 bases and J lost 0, with 6 bases in between. The CDR3 runs 12 residues. CDR1 is DFQATT, CDR2 SNEGSKA, per germline (reference sequence). This CDR3 is CSADISNQPQHF. DNA for the CDR3: TGCAGTGCCGACATTAGCAATCAGCCCCAGCATTTT.

The V call is TRBV29-1, the J call TRBJ1-1, with TRBD1 as a possible D gene (5 bases). The CDR3 loop spans 15 amino acids. V lost 0 bases to trimming and J lost 2 bases, with 13 bases between them. Germline V lookup: CDR1 SQVTM, CDR2 ANQGSEA. In nucleotides, the CDR3 is TGCAGCGTTGAAGACCCGCGGGGCAGTAACACTGAAGCTTTCTTT. Its translation: CSVEDPRGSNTEAFF.

The chain has TRBV29-1 and TRBJ1-1; TRBD1 matches 7 bases. The germline gives CDR1 SQVTM, CDR2 ANQGSEA. J was trimmed by 4 bases and V by 3 bases; bases with no gene match: 5. There are 13 residues in the CDR3. CDR3 residues: CSVDKGGSTEAFF. CDR3 DNA: TGCAGCGTTGACAAAGGGGGCAGCACTGAAGCTTTCTTT.

The chain joins TRBV7-2 to TRBJ2-3; no reliable D call. Per germline, CDR1 SGHTA and CDR2 FQGNSA. The CDR3 extends over 16 amino acids. Trimming cost V 6 bases and J 2 bases, with 18 bases left between them. The CDR3 DNA sequence: TGTGCCAGCAGTAAGGAGCCGGCCGCGGCCACAGATACGCAGTATTTT. Translating gives CASSKEPAAATDTQYF.

This clonotype was seen many times. CDR3 region: CASSPAATDTQYF. The CDR3 coding sequence is TGCGCCAGCAGTCCAGCGGCCACAGATACGCAGTATTTT. The V and J genes are TRBV5-1 and TRBJ2-3; a possible D gene is TRBD2 (5 bases). Germline CDR1 SGHRS, CDR2 YFSETQ. V lost 5 bases, J lost 2 bases, and 9 bases lay in between. This CDR3 comprises 13 residues.

This clonotype was counted many times. This sequence joins TRBV12-3 or TRBV12-4 and TRBJ1-5; TRBD1 matches 10 bases. The CDR3 runs to 16 residues. V was pared by 5 bases and J by 4 bases, with 8 bases of the junction left unmatched. CDR3 amino acids: CASSIYGTGENQPQHF. In DNA, the CDR3 is TGTGCCAGCAGTATATACGGGACAGGGGAAAATCAGCCCCAGCATTTT.

As to this clonotype: One end of the junction does not line up with germline, which may come from a read error. The rearrangement uses TRBV20-1 and TRBJ2-3, with 7 bases aligning to TRBD2. This CDR3 is 15 amino acids long. CDR1 DFQATT and CDR2 SNEGSKA come from the germline V gene (reference sequence). DNA for the CDR3: TGCAGTGCTAGTCCCAGCGGGGCATACACAGATTCGCAGTATTTT. This gives the protein CSASPSGAYTDSQYF.

This clonotype appeared many times. The chain links TRBV20-1 to TRBJ2-5, with TRBD1 matching 7 bases. CDR1 DFQATT and CDR2 SNEGSKA come from the germline V gene (reference sequence). V lost 4 bases and J lost 2; bases outside the gene matches: 7. This CDR3 comprises 14 residues. In nucleotides, the CDR3 is TGCAGTGCTAATCGACCGGGACAGCAAGAGACCCAGTACTTC. Translating it yields CSANRPGQQETQYF.

Only a few counts were recorded for this clonotype. The rearrangement uses TRBV30 and TRBJ2-2, with D perhaps matching TRBD1 or TRBD2 (6 bases each). The ends were cut back, 8 bases at V and 0 bases at J, with 16 bases in the middle. Per germline, CDR1 GTSNPN and CDR2 SVGIG (reference sequence). The CDR3 extends over 15 amino acids. The chain's CDR3 is CARSRGPTNTGELFF. CDR3 DNA: TGTGCCCGATCCCGGGGGCCCACGAACACCGGGGAGCTGTTTTTT.

This clonotype has a count of ten or more. The chain joins TRBV28 to TRBJ2-7, with D perhaps TRBD2 (6 bases). The CDR3 consists of 18 residues. V was clipped by 6 bases and J by 0 bases, with 24 bases between them. The germline V gene has CDR1 MDHEN and CDR2 SYDVKM. Written as DNA, the CDR3 is TGTGCCAGCAGATCCAGTAGACCTCGGGACTCCTACTCCTACGAGCAGTACTTC. As protein: CASRSSRPRDSYSYEQYF.

This clonotype was seen repeatedly, ten times or more. This chain links TRBV20-1 with TRBJ2-1, with D perhaps matching TRBD2 (5 bases). V was shortened by 1 base and J by 8 bases, with 24 bases between the two germline ends. This CDR3 comprises 17 residues. Germline-derived CDR1 and CDR2 are DFQATT and SNEGSKA (reference sequence). CDR3 sequence (DNA): TGCAGTGCTAGAGCTCGTTTGATCCCCGGGATACGGTATGAGCAGTTCTTC. This codes for CSARARLIPGIRYEQFF.

This clonotype came up a few times. CDR3 in DNA: TGCAGTGCTCGAGTCAGGGACAGAGAGCAGTTCTTC. This gives the protein CSARVRDREQFF. V usage is TRBV20-1 and J usage is TRBJ2-1; TRBD1 matches 7 bases. CDR1 and CDR2 from the germline V gene are DFQATT and SNEGSKA (reference sequence). The V segment lost 5 bases and the J segment 10 bases; nucleotides outside the gene matches: 8. The CDR3 loop spans 12 amino acids.

This clonotype occurred a few times. The rearrangement joins TRBV5-5 to TRBJ2-2; tentatively, D is TRBD1 or TRBD2 (5 bases each). The V end was cut by 0 bases, the J end by 0 bases, with 12 bases between. This CDR3 has 17 residues. The germline V gene has CDR1 SGHKS and CDR2 YYEKEE (reference sequence). The CDR3 DNA follows: TGTGCCAGCAGCTTGGGAGGGGAGACAACGAACACCGGGGAGCTGTTTTTT. This codes for CASSLGGETTNTGELFF.

The CDR3 is CASSTPGTGAKNIQYF. DNA of the CDR3: TGCGCCAGCAGCACCCCCGGGACAGGGGCCAAAAACATTCAGTACTTC. This chain links TRBV5-1 with TRBJ2-4; 9 bases align to TRBD1. Germline loops: CDR1 SGHRS, CDR2 YFSETQ. V shed 4 bases and J 1 base; nucleotides not matched to a gene: 6. The CDR3 runs 16 residues.

This clonotype appeared many times. J is TRBJ1-2 and V is TRBV15; TRBD1 matches 11 bases. The length of the CDR3 is 15 residues. The trim removed 3 bases at V and 3 bases at J, leaving 3 bases unmatched. The germline CDR1 and CDR2 sequences are LNHNV and YYDKDF (reference sequence). The DNA for the CDR3 is TGTGCCACCAGCAGGAGGACAGGGGGCGACTATGGCTACACCTTC. As protein: CATSRRTGGDYGYTF.

A few counts support this clonotype. The DNA for the CDR3 is TGCGCCAGCAGAGGACAGGGTCAAGTTAGCCAGTACTTC. Protein sequence: CASRGQGQVSQYF. The J gene is TRBJ2-5, the V gene TRBV10-2; TRBD1 matches 8 bases. The CDR3 has 13 amino acids. J gave up 10 bases and V 6 bases, and 10 bases lay outside the gene matches. CDR1 is WSHSY, CDR2 SAAADI, per germline.

This clonotype appeared many times. The chain employs TRBV5-1 and TRBJ2-5, with 12 bases matching TRBD2. The CDR3 extends over 19 amino acids. Trimming took 0 bases from V and 0 from J; bases not matched to a gene: 9. Germline lookup yields CDR1 SGHRS and CDR2 YFSETQ. The CDR3 region has the DNA TGCGCCAGCAGCTTGGACGTAAGGGCTAGCGGGAGGGACCAAGAGACCCAGTACTTC. Residues: CASSLDVRASGRDQETQYF. Drawing the rest from reference TRBV5-1 and TRBJ2-5, the complete variable domain is KAGVTQTPRYLIKTRGQQVTLSCSPISGHRSVSWYQQTPGQGLQFLFEYFSETQRNKGNFPGRFSGRQFSNSRSEMNVSTLELGDSALYLCASSLDVRASGRDQETQYFGPGTRLLVL.

This clonotype was recorded a few times. CDR3 loop: CSAASSGIPSYNEQFF. The CDR3 nucleotides read TGCAGTGCTGCCAGTAGCGGGATCCCATCCTACAATGAGCAGTTCTTC. The chain couples TRBV20-1 to TRBJ2-1; 8 nucleotides align to TRBD2. CDR3 size: 16 residues. Germline CDR1 is DFQATT and CDR2 is SNEGSKA (reference sequence). Losses at the gene ends were 5 bases for V and 1 base for J; bases not matched to a gene: 10.

This clonotype was seen many times. This chain joins TRBV7-8 and TRBJ2-4; D tentatively reads TRBD1 or TRBD2 (7 bases each). V was shortened by 5 bases and J by 7 bases, with 15 bases between the two germline ends. The length of the CDR3 is 14 residues. Germline V gives CDR1 SGHVS, CDR2 FQNEAQ. CDR3 DNA: TGTGCCAGCAGCCAGGGGGGGCATCAGAACATTCAGTACTTC. This translates into CASSQGGHQNIQYF. Looking up the rest from reference TRBV7-8 and TRBJ2-4 gives the full variable domain: GAGVSQSPRYKVAKRGQDVALRCDPISGHVSLFWYQQALGQGPEFLTYFQNEAQLDKSGLPSDRFFAERPEGSVSTLKIQRTQQEDSAVYLCASSQGGHQNIQYFGAGTRLSVL.

The chain couples TRBV7-2 to TRBJ1-2; weak D call: TRBD1 (6 bases). There are 13 residues in the CDR3. V gave up 4 bases and J gave up 8 bases, with 14 bases separating them. From germline, CDR1 is SGHTA and CDR2 FQGNSA. CDR3 residues: CASSSSTGRGYTF. The CDR3 bases are TGTGCCAGCAGCTCCTCGACAGGAAGGGGCTACACCTTC.

This clonotype was found a few times. The V and J genes are TRBV20-1 and TRBJ2-7; 10 nucleotides agree with TRBD2. Trimming cost V 6 bases and J 7 bases; bases outside gene matches: 9. Germline V gene lookup returns CDR1 DFQATT and CDR2 SNEGSKA (reference sequence). The CDR3 covers 13 residues. For the CDR3, the DNA is TGCAGTGCACAGGGGACTAGCGTCTATGAGCAGTACTTC. It is translated as CSAQGTSVYEQYF.

This clonotype was seen more than once but under ten times. The V call is TRBV10-2, the J call TRBJ1-5, with D perhaps TRBD1 (5 bases). CDR1 WSHSY and CDR2 SAAADI come from the germline V gene. The CDR3 is made up of 13 amino acids. Trimming left V 4 bases short and J 3 bases short, with 7 bases between. The CDR3 DNA follows: TGCGCCAGCAGTGGACAGCTCAATCAGCCCCAGCATTTT. Translated, it gives CASSGQLNQPQHF.

This clonotype was seen a few times. The rearrangement joins TRBV7-2 to TRBJ2-7; tentative D call: TRBD2 (5 bases). The CDR3 contains 15 residues. The germline gives CDR1 SGHTA, CDR2 FQGNSA. The V gene lost 2 bases and the J gene lost 2 bases, with 13 bases spanning the gap. CDR3 protein: CASSLFSIGAYEQYF. In DNA, the CDR3 is TGTGCCAGCAGCTTATTTTCGATCGGGGCCTACGAGCAGTACTTC.

This clonotype was picked up a small number of times. The J gene is TRBJ2-3, the V gene TRBV20-1, with 14 bases matching TRBD2. This CDR3 comprises 15 residues. Losses at the gene ends were 6 bases for V and 7 bases for J; bases not matched to a gene: 9. Germline V CDR1 and CDR2: DFQATT, SNEGSKA (reference sequence). CDR3 protein: CSATGTSGGPYTQYF. The CDR3 coding sequence is TGCAGTGCAACCGGGACTAGCGGGGGTCCATATACGCAGTATTTT.

This clonotype came up many times. The chain joins TRBV5-1 to TRBJ2-3, with D perhaps given as TRBD1 or TRBD2 (7 bases each). There are 16 residues in the CDR3. The germline gives CDR1 SGHRS, CDR2 YFSETQ. Trimming stripped 0 bases from V and 6 bases from J, with 17 bases between. The CDR3 DNA reads TGCGCCAGCAGCTTGGACGGGACAGCCGGGAGGGATACGCAGTATTTT. This translates into CASSLDGTAGRDTQYF.

This clonotype was found many times. This rearrangement joins TRBV20-1 to TRBJ2-1; D is unresolved. The CDR3 has 11 amino acids. Trimming pared 7 bases from V and 5 bases from J, leaving 9 bases between. Germline V gene lookup returns CDR1 DFQATT and CDR2 SNEGSKA (reference sequence). CDR3 nucleotide sequence: TGCAGTGATAGTGGGGACAATGAGCAGTTCTTC. Translated: CSDSGDNEQFF.

This clonotype was recorded many times. J is TRBJ1-5 and V is TRBV6-2 or TRBV6-3; 7 bases match TRBD1. Germline assignment: CDR1 MNHEY and CDR2 SVGEGT. Unmatched junction bases numbered 13, after V lost 7 bases and J lost 10 bases. The CDR3 consists of 14 residues. Here the CDR3 reads CASMFGTAVGPQHF. The CDR3 DNA follows: TGTGCCAGCATGTTCGGGACAGCCGTGGGCCCCCAGCATTTT.